The 16 T cell receptor beta chains in this list originate from one sample, sequenced in a study of control samples from healthy donors and cancer patients. This table comes from immunoSEQ multiplex PCR, and its TCRdb copy is limited to in-frame clones, with some not included. The sample has some 120,000 clones, about 95% seen once. The specimen sequenced was blood. The receptors were gathered from a man younger than 45 in good health.

The chain employs TRBV6-5 and TRBJ1-1, with 8 bases that match TRBD1. Germline V lookup: CDR1 MNHEY, CDR2 SVGAGI. V gave up 6 bases and J gave up 5 bases; unmatched junction bases: 11. CDR3 length equals 15 residues. Here the CDR3 DNA reads TGTGCCAGCAGGACTCCGACAGGGGATTTGACTGAAGCTTTCTTT. Its protein is CASRTPTGDLTEAFF.

The chain links TRBV7-2 to TRBJ2-1; 9 nucleotides line up with TRBD1. Trimming took 3 bases from V and 5 from J; bases not matched to a gene: 5. The CDR3 loop spans 15 amino acids. Germline CDR1 reads SGHTA; CDR2 reads FQGNSA. The CDR3 loop reads CASSFGTGSHNEQFF. In DNA form, the CDR3 reads TGTGCCAGCAGCTTCGGGACAGGGTCACACAATGAGCAGTTCTTC.

The chain joins TRBV25-1 to TRBJ2-5; D possibly uses TRBD1 or TRBD2 (5 bases each). The germline V and J ends were trimmed by 3 bases and 4 bases, with 15 bases remaining between them. The CDR3 contains 15 residues. Germline CDR1 MGHDK, CDR2 SYGVNS. CDR3 sequence: CASSDWGDGTETQYF. CDR3 sequence (DNA): TGTGCCAGCAGTGACTGGGGAGACGGGACAGAGACCCAGTACTTC.

The CDR3 sequence is CATSVLGPEGNEQFF. CDR3 nucleotides: TGTGCCACCAGTGTCCTCGGGCCTGAGGGCAATGAGCAGTTCTTC. This chain connects TRBV24-1 to TRBJ2-1; D is possibly TRBD2 (5 bases). Germline loops: CDR1 KGHDR, CDR2 SFDVKD. CDR3 length: 15 amino acids. V gave up 5 bases and J gave up 6 bases, with 16 bases separating them.

The rearrangement joins TRBV10-2 to TRBJ2-1; 7 positions match TRBD2. The CDR3 extends over 15 amino acids. J gave up 4 bases and V 1 base, and 4 bases lay outside the gene matches. CDR1 and CDR2 from the germline V gene are WSHSY and SAAADI. The CDR3 is CASSEFLLAYNEQFF. The CDR3 bases are TGCGCCAGCAGTGAGTTCTTACTAGCGTACAATGAGCAGTTCTTC.

This clone was recorded only once. The chain's CDR3 is CAWSVRGGLYNEQFF. CDR3 nucleotides: TGTGCCTGGAGTGTACGTGGGGGACTTTACAATGAGCAGTTCTTC. V and J are TRBV30 and TRBJ2-1, with D tentatively TRBD2 (6 bases). The CDR3 has 15 residues. Germline V gene sequence: CDR1 GTSNPN, CDR2 SVGIG (reference sequence). V shed 0 bases and J shed 4 bases, with 13 bases lying between them.

The chain combines TRBV7-2 with TRBJ1-6; weak D call: TRBD1 (6 bases). The germline V gene encodes CDR1 SGHTA and CDR2 FQGNSA. The CDR3 totals 16 residues. Trimming took off 6 bases at V and 0 bases at J, with 12 bases between the two ends. CDR3 sequence: CASSPTGSSYNSPLHF. The CDR3 coding sequence is TGTGCCAGCAGTCCAACAGGGAGCTCCTATAATTCACCCCTCCACTTT.

This sequence joins TRBV4-1 and TRBJ1-3, with D possibly being TRBD1 (6 bases). Germline V lookup: CDR1 MGHRA, CDR2 YSYEKL. The CDR3 runs 16 residues. V lost 4 bases, J lost 4 bases, and 17 bases lay in between. CDR3 amino acids: CASSRVWGLEGNTIYF. The CDR3 bases are TGCGCCAGCAGCCGCGTTTGGGGGCTGGAAGGAAACACCATATATTTT.

The chain carries TRBV6-6 and TRBJ2-5; tentative D call: TRBD1 (5 bases). Germline V CDR1 and CDR2: MNHNY, SVGAGI (reference sequence). The CDR3 has 14 residues. Between the trimmed V and J ends, which lost 0 bases and 5 bases, there was a span of 10 bases. The CDR3 spells CASSYSRPGETQYF. The DNA for the CDR3 is TGTGCCAGCAGTTACTCACGGCCAGGGGAGACCCAGTACTTC.

This clone was seen once. The rearrangement joins TRBV10-3 to TRBJ1-4; possible D gene TRBD1, 6 bases. This CDR3 comprises 15 residues. CDR1 is ENHRY, CDR2 SYGVKD, per germline. Trimming cost V 3 bases and J 8 bases, with 16 bases left between them. CDR3 region: CAISDGVSRGEKLFF. The CDR3 DNA sequence: TGTGCCATCAGTGACGGGGTTTCAAGGGGGGAAAAACTGTTTTTT.

The J gene is TRBJ2-1, the V gene TRBV7-2; TRBD2 matches 11 bases. V dropped 3 bases and J dropped 6; count of bases not matched to a gene: 1. CDR1 is SGHTA, CDR2 FQGNSA, per germline. The CDR3 length is 14 residues. CDR3 bases: TGTGCCAGCAGCTTTGGGACTAGCGGCAATGAGCAGTTCTTC. Amino acid sequence: CASSFGTSGNEQFF. The full variable domain, with the rest looked up from reference TRBV7-2 and TRBJ2-1, is GAGVSQSPSNKVTEKGKDVELRCDPISGHTALYWYRQSLGQGLEFLIYFQGNSAPDKSGLPSDRFSAERTGGSVSTLTIQRTQQEDSAVYLCASSFGTSGNEQFFGPGTRLTVL.

The rearrangement links TRBV6-5 to TRBJ2-2; no definite D call. V lost 6 bases to trimming and J lost 3 bases, with 8 bases between them. Germline CDR1 MNHEY, CDR2 SVGAGI. The CDR3 contains 13 residues. The chain's CDR3 is CASSPSDTGELFF. For the CDR3, the DNA is TGTGCCAGCAGCCCGTCTGACACCGGGGAGCTGTTTTTT.

The V gene is TRBV11-2, the J gene TRBJ2-7; perhaps TRBD1 as D (6 bases). Germline CDR1 reads SGHAT; CDR2 reads FQNNGV. The CDR3 sequence is 16 residues long. With 0 bases removed from V and 5 bases from J, the gap between germline ends came to 17 bases. This CDR3 reads CASSLDFRTARDEQYF. In DNA form, the CDR3 reads TGTGCCAGCAGCTTAGATTTCAGGACAGCCAGAGACGAGCAGTACTTC.

V gene TRBV14 combines with J gene TRBJ2-7; a possible D gene is TRBD1 (5 bases). The length of the CDR3 is 16 residues. Germline V gene data show CDR1 as SGHDN and CDR2 as FVKESK. The V end was cut by 0 bases, the J end by 0 bases, with 12 bases between. The CDR3 DNA is TGTGCCAGCAGCCAAGATTTGGCAGGGCTCTCCTACGAGCAGTACTTC. It translates to CASSQDLAGLSYEQYF.

The V gene is TRBV7-2, the J gene TRBJ2-3; TRBD2 matches 12 bases. The germline CDR1 and CDR2 sequences are SGHTA and FQGNSA. V shed 11 bases, J shed 5 bases, and the junction held 5 bases outside the gene matches. This CDR3 is built from 13 residues. The CDR3 sequence is CAGLAGGQDTQYF. The CDR3 nucleotides read TGTGCCGGTCTAGCGGGGGGGCAAGATACGCAGTATTTT.

This sequence joins TRBV24-1 and TRBJ1-2; D remains unclear. Deletions cut 3 bases from V and 7 bases from J, with 8 bases between. CDR3 size: 12 residues. CDR1 and CDR2 (germline): KGHDR, SFDVKD. The CDR3 bases are TGTGCCACCAGTGATCCGGTAAGTGGCTACACCTTC. Translated: CATSDPVSGYTF.